The source of this T cell receptor beta chain is a study of shared T cell receptors in the human thymus. V was pared by 7 bases and J by 2 bases, with 9 bases between. This CDR3 spans 11 amino acids. Germline V gene sequence: CDR1 DFQATT, CDR2 SNEGSKA (reference sequence). The protocol was immunoSEQ multiplex PCR, while the TCRdb copy is restricted to in-frame clones and leaves out a portion. Of hundreds of thousands of clones in the sample, roughly 94% were seen once. The rearrangement joins TRBV20-1 to TRBJ2-7; the D is unclear. This clonotype was obtained from a human donor. Specimen: thymocytes. The CDR3 reads CSGLVAYEQYF. CDR3 DNA: TGCAGTGGGCTAGTGGCCTACGAGCAGTACTTC.